This entry lists 25 T cell receptor beta chains sequenced from one sample in a study of CD8+ T cells in alopecia areata. Extraction of RNA preceded its reverse transcription into cDNA, which served as the sequencing template. TCRdb's table, derived via immunoSEQ multiplex PCR, lists solely in-frame clones and lacks some. The sample has fewer than 250,000 clones; less than 50% are singletons. The treatment here: oral pan-JAK inhibitor, 5-10 mg twice daily. Sequencing used CD4+ T cells sorted from blood, obtained at approximately week 36, from a patient treated with tofacitinib. The origin of the receptors is a human donor with alopecia areata.

The CDR3 bases are TGTGCCTGGAGCTCCCCGGGGCCGGGGACCTACGAGCAGTACTTC. This codes for CAWSSPGPGTYEQYF. This chain connects TRBV30 to TRBJ2-7; either TRBD1 or TRBD2 may supply D (5 bases each). The CDR3 has 15 amino acids. The germline V and J ends were trimmed by 3 bases and 2 bases, with 17 bases remaining between them. CDR1 and CDR2 (germline): GTSNPN, SVGIG (reference sequence). Full variable domain (missing parts from reference TRBV30 and TRBJ2-7): SQTIHQWPATLVQPVGSPLSLECTVEGTSNPNLYWYRQAAGRGLQLLFYSVGIGQISSEVPQNLSASRPQDRQFILSSKKLLLSDSGFYLCAWSSPGPGTYEQYFGPGTRLTVT.

The rearrangement links TRBV5-1 to TRBJ2-2; D unresolved. The CDR3 extends over 15 amino acids. The V gene lost 5 bases and the J gene lost 2 bases, with 13 bases spanning the gap. Germline lookup yields CDR1 SGHRS and CDR2 YFSETQ. CDR3 in amino acids: CASRPLVENTGELFF. The CDR3 DNA is TGCGCCAGCAGGCCCCTCGTTGAAAACACCGGGGAGCTGTTTTTT.

The chain links TRBV2 to TRBJ2-1; D is uncertain. Germline V gives CDR1 SNHLY, CDR2 FYNNEI. The ends were cut back, 2 bases at V and 10 bases at J, with 12 bases in the middle. The CDR3 loop spans 13 amino acids. The CDR3 DNA reads as TGTGCCAGCAGTGAACAGAGGCTGACAGAGCAGTTCTTC. Amino acids: CASSEQRLTEQFF.

The rearrangement joins TRBV25-1 to TRBJ2-3; the D gene is possibly TRBD2 (6 bases). V was clipped by 2 bases and J by 4 bases, with 16 bases between them. CDR1 and CDR2 from the germline V gene are MGHDK and SYGVNS. The CDR3 is made up of 16 amino acids. In DNA form, the CDR3 reads TGTGCCAGCAGTGAAGGAAAAGGGGCGGGATCAGATACGCAGTATTTT. Protein: CASSEGKGAGSDTQYF. Together with reference TRBV25-1 and TRBJ2-3, the CDR3 gives the full variable domain: EADIYQTPRYLVIGTGKKITLECSQTMGHDKMYWYQQDPGMELHLIHYSYGVNSTEKGDLSSESTVSRIRTEHFPLTLESARPSHTSQYLCASSEGKGAGSDTQYFGPGTRLTVL.

This chain connects TRBV30 to TRBJ1-2; 9 nucleotides match TRBD1. Germline V lookup: CDR1 GTSNPN, CDR2 SVGIG (reference sequence). CDR3 size: 14 residues. The V segment lost 2 bases and the J segment 8 bases; nucleotides outside the gene matches: 9. CDR3 sequence reads: CAWSLGQGDGGYTF. The CDR3 DNA is TGTGCCTGGAGTTTGGGACAGGGCGACGGAGGCTACACCTTC.

The chain combines TRBV9 with TRBJ2-5; TRBD2 matches 9 bases. CDR3 length: 16 residues. CDR1 and CDR2 (germline): SGDLS, YYNGEE. The ends lost 0 bases at V and 1 base at J; junction bases unmatched: 4. The CDR3 is CASSVGLAAIQETQYF. DNA of the CDR3: TGTGCCAGCAGCGTAGGACTAGCGGCGATCCAAGAGACCCAGTACTTC.

DNA of the CDR3: TGCAGTGCTGGAAACTTAGGCTACACCTTC. Protein product: CSAGNLGYTF. The V gene is TRBV20-1, the J gene TRBJ1-2; D is ambiguous. Germline loops: CDR1 DFQATT, CDR2 SNEGSKA (reference sequence). The CDR3 runs 10 residues. Trimming shortened V by 5 bases and J by 8 bases, and 9 bases separated the two germline ends.

V gene TRBV30 combines with J gene TRBJ1-2, with TRBD1 as a possible D gene (6 bases). V lost 2 bases, J lost 5 bases, and 15 bases lay in between. Germline CDR1 and CDR2: GTSNPN and SVGIG (reference sequence). The CDR3 is 14 amino acids. The CDR3 loop is CAWSQGINLYGYTF. The CDR3 DNA reads as TGTGCCTGGAGTCAGGGGATAAACCTATATGGCTACACCTTC.

The V gene is TRBV7-9, the J gene TRBJ2-1; D remains unclear. The germline gives CDR1 SEHNR, CDR2 FQNEAQ (reference sequence). V was clipped by 2 bases and J by 8 bases, with 13 bases between them. The CDR3 consists of 14 residues. The CDR3 DNA sequence: TGTGCCAGCAGCTTATCTCTGGGGTATTATGAGCAGTTCTTC. This gives the protein CASSLSLGYYEQFF.

This clone was observed a few times. V usage is TRBV30 and J usage is TRBJ2-6; D not certain. Trimming cost V 2 bases and J 0 bases, with 11 bases left between them. In germline, CDR1 is GTSNPN, CDR2 SVGIG (reference sequence). This CDR3 spans 16 amino acids. CDR3 sequence reads: CAWSSATSSGANVLTF. As DNA, the CDR3 is TGTGCCTGGAGTTCGGCGACCAGCTCTGGGGCCAACGTCCTGACTTTC.

This clone has a handful of counts. The chain couples TRBV4-1 to TRBJ1-2; perhaps TRBD1 as D (6 bases). V was pared by 3 bases and J by 2 bases, with 10 bases between. Per the germline V gene, CDR1 is MGHRA and CDR2 is YSYEKL. The CDR3 is made up of 14 amino acids. In DNA form, the CDR3 reads TGCGCCAGCAGCCACCGGACAGAAAACTATGGCTACACCTTC. As protein: CASSHRTENYGYTF.

The chain is built from TRBV29-1 and TRBJ1-1; tentative D call: TRBD1 (6 bases). Germline CDR1 SQVTM, CDR2 ANQGSEA. The CDR3 runs to 12 residues. Trimming took off 5 bases at V and 1 base at J, with 8 bases between the two ends. The CDR3 spells CSVTTGNTEAFF. Here the CDR3 DNA reads TGCAGCGTTACGACAGGGAACACTGAAGCTTTCTTT.

The chain employs TRBV5-1 and TRBJ2-7; TRBD1 might be the D (5 bases). The germline V and J ends were trimmed by 5 bases and 2 bases, with 5 bases remaining between them. This CDR3 is built from 11 residues. The germline CDR1 and CDR2 sequences are SGHRS and YFSETQ. CDR3 sequence (DNA): TGCGCCAGCAGGGACACCTACGAGCAGTACTTC. Protein product: CASRDTYEQYF.

The rearrangement links TRBV18 to TRBJ1-1; D not certain. V was pared by 0 bases and J by 1 base, with 12 bases between. The germline V gene has CDR1 KGHSH and CDR2 LQKENI. The CDR3 has 16 amino acids. The CDR3 DNA reads TGTGCCAGCTCACCACCATCCATATCGGGGAACACTGAAGCTTTCTTT. Its translation: CASSPPSISGNTEAFF.

The V gene is TRBV30, the J gene TRBJ1-1; perhaps TRBD1 as D (5 bases). Trimming shortened V by 2 bases and J by 6 bases, and 16 bases separated the two germline ends. The CDR3 sequence is 14 residues long. Looked up from germline, CDR1 is GTSNPN and CDR2 is SVGIG (reference sequence). The CDR3: CAWSPGPPGAEAFF. The CDR3 DNA reads as TGTGCCTGGAGTCCCGGACCGCCGGGGGCTGAAGCTTTCTTT.

This clone was seen a few times. The chain carries TRBV10-3 and TRBJ2-3, with a tentative D call TRBD1 (5 bases). V shed 6 bases and J shed 4 bases, with 8 bases lying between them. The germline V gene encodes CDR1 ENHRY and CDR2 SYGVKD. CDR3 length: 12 residues. Here the CDR3 DNA reads TGTGCCATCAGAGGGGAACCAGATACGCAGTATTTT. It translates to CAIRGEPDTQYF.

V and J are TRBV30 and TRBJ1-1; TRBD1 might be the D (6 bases). CDR1 and CDR2 from the germline V gene are GTSNPN and SVGIG (reference sequence). The CDR3 contains 16 residues. Trimming pared 0 bases from V and 5 bases from J, leaving 19 bases between. The DNA for the CDR3 is TGTGCCTGGAGTGTATACGCAAGACAGGCCGCGACTGAAGCTTTCTTT. As protein: CAWSVYARQAATEAFF.

The rearrangement joins TRBV5-1 to TRBJ2-7, with D unclear. Germline loops: CDR1 SGHRS, CDR2 YFSETQ. V gave up 4 bases and J gave up 0 bases, with 8 bases separating them. The CDR3 is made up of 13 amino acids. The CDR3, as DNA: TGCGCCAGCAGCCAAATAACCTCCTACGAGCAGTACTTC. Translating it yields CASSQITSYEQYF.

V gene TRBV11-2 combines with J gene TRBJ2-1, with 11 bases aligning to TRBD2. This CDR3 spans 15 amino acids. Trimming took 5 bases from V and 7 from J; bases not matched to a gene: 7. The germline CDR1 and CDR2 sequences are SGHAT and FQNNGV. Here the CDR3 DNA reads TGTGCCAGCAGCCTAGGTAGCGGGAGGGGTAATGAGCAGTTCTTC. Amino acids: CASSLGSGRGNEQFF.

This clone was counted once. The chain has TRBV5-1 and TRBJ1-2; perhaps TRBD1 as D (6 bases). V was cut by 0 bases and J by 6 bases, with 15 bases left in between. This CDR3 contains 15 residues. Germline values: CDR1 SGHRS, CDR2 YFSETQ. CDR3 loop: CASSLVRTELDGYTF. As DNA, the CDR3 is TGCGCCAGCAGCTTGGTACGGACAGAACTGGATGGCTACACCTTC.

This chain uses TRBV28 with TRBJ2-5; D might be TRBD1 (6 bases). Germline V lookup: CDR1 MDHEN, CDR2 SYDVKM. Trimming cost V 6 bases and J 4 bases, with 18 bases left between them. The length of the CDR3 is 15 residues. CDR3 nucleotide sequence: TGTGCCAGCAGGGCCCACCCGGGACAAGGAGAGACCCAGTACTTC. Translation gives CASRAHPGQGETQYF.

This clone was observed a handful of times. The chain recombines TRBV7-9 with TRBJ2-1, with D tentatively TRBD2 (6 bases). Germline CDR1 and CDR2: SEHNR and FQNEAQ (reference sequence). V was cut by 5 bases and J by 9 bases, with 14 bases left in between. This CDR3 comprises 13 residues. CDR3: CASSQIVGSEQFF. The CDR3 nucleotides read TGTGCCAGCAGCCAAATAGTCGGGAGTGAGCAGTTCTTC.

A few counts support this clone. The DNA for the CDR3 is TGCGCCAGCAGCTTAGGGGAGACCCAGTACTTC. Translating gives CASSLGETQYF. The V call is TRBV4-1, the J call TRBJ2-5; unclear D gene. Germline V gene lookup returns CDR1 MGHRA and CDR2 YSYEKL. V was cut by 5 bases and J by 5 bases, with 6 bases left in between. The CDR3 is 11 amino acids.

This clone has more than one count but fewer than ten. CDR3 in amino acids: CAIKGLTGPAAGELFF. The DNA for the CDR3 is TGTGCCATCAAAGGTCTGACGGGGCCAGCGGCCGGGGAGCTGTTTTTT. V gene TRBV10-3 combines with J gene TRBJ2-2; D may be TRBD1 or TRBD2 (5 bases each). Looked up from germline, CDR1 is ENHRY and CDR2 is SYGVKD. The CDR3 consists of 16 residues. The V end lost 7 bases, the J end lost 6 bases, and 21 bases lay between the germline ends.

The rearrangement uses TRBV4-3 and TRBJ1-5; D is undetermined. The V gene's germline CDR1 is LGHNA and CDR2 YSLEER. V was pared by 5 bases and J by 3 bases, with 8 bases between. CDR3 length: 13 residues. The CDR3 protein is CASSRSLNQPQHF. The DNA of the CDR3 is TGCGCCAGCAGCAGAAGTCTCAATCAGCCCCAGCATTTT.